The next 28 T cell receptor beta chains were all read from a single sample in a study of T cells in Graves' hyperthyroidism and ophthalmopathy. RNA transcripts were the template for amplifying TCR beta CDR3 regions. Initially, a first-round RT-PCR of the TCR CDR3 employed the HTBI primer set. Each CDR3 protein gets one entry after TCRdb re-called the multiplex PCR reads with MiXCR. The top ten clones hold 35% to 45% of a sample with about 300,000 distinct CDR3 sequences, roughly 18% of them seen once. The material sequenced was blood. The receptors here all came from a man in his fifties with Graves' ophthalmopathy.

This chain links TRBV20-1 with TRBJ2-4, with D unclear. This CDR3 is built from 11 residues. Germline V lookup: CDR1 DFQATT, CDR2 SNEGSKA (reference sequence). The V gene lost 5 bases and the J gene lost 6 bases, with 8 bases spanning the gap. In DNA, the CDR3 is TGCAGTGCTCGCGACATAAACATTCAGTACTTC. Translation gives CSARDINIQYF.

This clonotype has more than one count but fewer than ten. The gene calls are TRBV14 and TRBJ2-7, with 8 bases fitting TRBD1. The trim removed 5 bases at V and 5 bases at J, leaving 2 bases unmatched. Germline loops: CDR1 SGHDN, CDR2 FVKESK. This CDR3 region has 12 residues. CDR3 sequence: CASSAGGHEQYF. In DNA form, the CDR3 reads TGTGCCAGCAGCGCAGGGGGCCACGAGCAGTACTTC.

This chain uses TRBV5-1 with TRBJ2-7, with 7 bases that match TRBD1. This CDR3 has 16 amino acids. The germline CDR1 and CDR2 sequences are SGHRS and YFSETQ. V trimming: 4 bases; J trimming: 0 bases; junction bases outside the gene matches: 10. The CDR3 nucleotides read TGCGCCAGCAGCCTTTCGACAGGGAGAACCTCCTACGAGCAGTACTTC. Its translation is CASSLSTGRTSYEQYF.

This clonotype showed up many times. This rearrangement joins TRBV5-8 to TRBJ1-2; D unresolved. The CDR3 is 14 residues long. V dropped 4 bases and J dropped 2 bases, with 12 bases sitting between them. CDR1 is SGHTS, CDR2 YDEGEE, per germline. DNA for the CDR3: TGTGCCAGCAGCCCCGACTTAAACAACTATGGCTACACCTTC. This encodes CASSPDLNNYGYTF.

This clonotype has at least ten counts. The rearrangement uses TRBV5-1 and TRBJ1-1; D is perhaps TRBD1 (5 bases). The ends were cut back, 3 bases at V and 1 base at J, with 13 bases in the middle. The CDR3 has 15 residues. CDR1 and CDR2 from the germline V gene are SGHRS and YFSETQ. Written as DNA, the CDR3 is TGCGCCAGCAGCTGGACCTCTGGGGGGAACACTGAAGCTTTCTTT. This encodes CASSWTSGGNTEAFF.

This clonotype turned up a few times. V is TRBV11-3 and J is TRBJ1-1; maybe TRBD1 (5 bases). CDR1 is SGHNT and CDR2 is YENEEA in the germline V gene. Trimming took off 4 bases at V and 0 bases at J, with 30 bases between the two ends. The CDR3 extends over 21 amino acids. For the CDR3, the DNA is TGTGCCAGCAGCTGTGGGGGGGAATCGACCGGGATTATTTGGATGAACACTGAAGCTTTCTTT. Translated: CASSCGGESTGIIWMNTEAFF.

The rearrangement links TRBV6-5 to TRBJ2-3; D not certain. Trimming removed 3 bases at V and 2 bases at J, with 3 bases between. Per the germline V gene, CDR1 is MNHEY and CDR2 is SVGAGI. CDR3 length equals 12 residues. For the CDR3, the DNA is TGTGCCAGCAGTTATAACACAGATACGCAGTATTTT. This encodes CASSYNTDTQYF.

The chain carries TRBV7-2 and TRBJ2-1; the D is unclear. This CDR3 has 14 residues. Between the trimmed V and J ends, which lost 2 bases and 7 bases, there was a span of 12 bases. Germline V gene lookup returns CDR1 SGHTA and CDR2 FQGNSA. DNA for the CDR3: TGTGCCAGCAGCTTAATTCAAACGAGGAATGAGCAGTTCTTC. Translation: CASSLIQTRNEQFF.

The rearrangement uses TRBV6-1 and TRBJ2-1; D unclear. The V and J ends lost 5 bases and 0 bases respectively, with 11 bases between them. CDR1 is MNHNS and CDR2 is SASEGT in the germline V gene. CDR3 length: 15 amino acids. DNA of the CDR3: TGTGCCAGCAGTTATAGGGTTAGCTCCTACAATGAGCAGTTCTTC. Translating gives CASSYRVSSYNEQFF.

The chain links TRBV27 to TRBJ2-2; TRBD2 aligns across 8 bases. In germline, CDR1 is MNHEY, CDR2 SMNVEV (reference sequence). The trim removed 8 bases at V and 3 bases at J, leaving 5 bases unmatched. This CDR3 has 14 amino acids. The CDR3 protein is CASRSGSYTGELFF. Written as DNA, the CDR3 is TGTGCCAGCCGGAGCGGGAGCTACACCGGGGAGCTGTTTTTT.

This clonotype was detected only a few times. The chain carries TRBV18 and TRBJ1-2, with D unresolved. Germline lookup yields CDR1 KGHSH and CDR2 LQKENI. This CDR3 has 14 amino acids. V gave up 2 bases and J gave up 3 bases, with 10 bases separating them. The CDR3 spells CASSPRLADYGYTF. CDR3 bases: TGTGCCAGCTCACCAAGGTTGGCCGACTATGGCTACACCTTC.

This clonotype was observed a few times. J is TRBJ2-1 and V is TRBV30; no clear D gene. V lost 0 bases to trimming and J lost 6 bases, with 0 bases between them. The CDR3 runs 10 residues. Germline values: CDR1 GTSNPN, CDR2 SVGIG (reference sequence). CDR3: CAWSVNEQFF. In DNA form, the CDR3 reads TGTGCCTGGAGTGTCAATGAGCAGTTCTTC.

This clonotype was seen at least ten times. The V and J genes are TRBV3-1 and TRBJ2-3; a weak D match, TRBD2 (5 bases). V was clipped by 4 bases and J by 6 bases, with 17 bases between them. The CDR3 has 15 residues. CDR1 and CDR2 (germline): LGHDT, YNNKEL (reference sequence). CDR3 DNA: TGTGCCAGCAGCCCCCCCGGAGGAGGCGGGGATACGCAGTATTTT. This encodes CASSPPGGGGDTQYF.

This clonotype was seen many times. The chain is built from TRBV5-1 and TRBJ2-7; TRBD1 aligns across 7 bases. The trim removed 0 bases at V and 2 bases at J, leaving 5 bases unmatched. Germline lookup yields CDR1 SGHRS and CDR2 YFSETQ. The CDR3 runs 15 residues. CDR3 sequence (DNA): TGCGCCAGCAGCTTGGAAGGACAGGTTACCTACGAGCAGTACTTC. The encoded protein is CASSLEGQVTYEQYF. Filled out from reference TRBV5-1 and TRBJ2-7, the complete variable domain reads KAGVTQTPRYLIKTRGQQVTLSCSPISGHRSVSWYQQTPGQGLQFLFEYFSETQRNKGNFPGRFSGRQFSNSRSEMNVSTLELGDSALYLCASSLEGQVTYEQYFGPGTRLTVT.

The chain joins TRBV7-2 to TRBJ2-5; D is possibly TRBD2 (6 bases). Per the germline V gene, CDR1 is SGHTA and CDR2 is FQGNSA. V dropped 2 bases and J dropped 4 bases, with 11 bases sitting between them. CDR3 length equals 14 residues. CDR3 DNA sequence: TGTGCCAGCAGCTTACTGAGGGAGGTAGAGACCCAGTACTTC. Its protein is CASSLLREVETQYF.

The table lists this clonotype with many counts. The chain recombines TRBV11-2 with TRBJ2-5, with D possibly TRBD2 on 5 matching bases. Germline V gives CDR1 SGHAT, CDR2 FQNNGV. This CDR3 is 15 amino acids long. The V and J ends lost 3 bases and 4 bases respectively, with 15 bases between them. The CDR3 nucleotides are TGTGCCAGCAGCTTCATAGCCGGAGGTTCAGAGACCCAGTACTTC. Its translation is CASSFIAGGSETQYF.

This clonotype has at least ten counts. The rearrangement links TRBV11-2 to TRBJ2-3, with 12 bases identical to TRBD2. Germline lookup yields CDR1 SGHAT and CDR2 FQNNGV. Germline trimming cut 0 bases from V and 10 bases from J; bases unmatched to any gene: 2. This CDR3 is built from 14 residues. DNA for the CDR3: TGTGCCAGCAGCTTAGAACTAGCGGGAGGATCGCAGTATTTT. Its translation: CASSLELAGGSQYF.

This clonotype occurred many times. The V call is TRBV5-1, the J call TRBJ2-1; 14 bases are a match to TRBD2. The V gene's germline CDR1 is SGHRS and CDR2 YFSETQ. The junction had 19 bases not matched to a gene; V was cut back by 4 bases and J by 7 bases. The CDR3 spans 20 residues. CDR3 DNA: TGCGCCAGCAGCACCGGGGACGCAGCCTTGGGACTAGCGGGAGTAAATGAGCAGTTCTTC. The encoded protein is CASSTGDAALGLAGVNEQFF.

CDR3 DNA: TGTGCCAGCAGCCTGGGGGGGGGGGCAGACGACCAAGAGACCCAGTACTTC. Translation gives CASSLGGGADDQETQYF. The chain links TRBV11-2 to TRBJ2-5; tentative D call: TRBD2 (7 bases). The ends were cut back, 5 bases at V and 0 bases at J, with 19 bases in the middle. This CDR3 has 17 residues. CDR1 is SGHAT, CDR2 FQNNGV, per germline.

V is TRBV5-6 and J is TRBJ2-7; possibly TRBD1 for D (6 bases). Germline loops: CDR1 SGHDT, CDR2 YYEEEE. The CDR3 spans 14 residues. Trimming removed 4 bases at V and 4 bases at J, with 15 bases between. The CDR3 reads CASSRRDIRYEQYF. DNA of the CDR3: TGTGCCAGCAGCAGACGGGACATAAGGTACGAGCAGTACTTC.

Ten or more counts support this clonotype. This chain links TRBV5-1 with TRBJ1-1, with TRBD1 matching 11 bases. Germline V gene sequence: CDR1 SGHRS, CDR2 YFSETQ. V lost 4 bases, J lost 2 bases, and 4 bases stayed unmatched. The CDR3 totals 15 residues. CDR3 sequence reads: CASSPGTGGNTEAFF. CDR3 bases: TGCGCCAGCAGCCCGGGGACAGGGGGAAACACTGAAGCTTTCTTT.

This clonotype has more than one count but fewer than ten. The DNA of the CDR3 is TGTGCCAGCGATGGGGTCCAGACAGATACGCAGTATTTT. Translation: CASDGVQTDTQYF. This chain links TRBV6-1 with TRBJ2-3; D is undetermined. The CDR3 consists of 13 residues. Per germline, CDR1 MNHNS and CDR2 SASEGT. V was cut by 8 bases and J by 3 bases, with 12 bases left in between.

This clonotype was seen at least ten times. J is TRBJ2-3 and V is TRBV6-1; D call uncertain. The ends were cut back, 7 bases at V and 2 bases at J, with 10 bases in the middle. CDR3 length: 13 residues. Germline V CDR1 and CDR2: MNHNS, SASEGT. CDR3 sequence: CASTPRSTDTQYF. DNA for the CDR3: TGTGCCAGCACCCCTCGTTCCACAGATACGCAGTATTTT.

The rearrangement joins TRBV27 to TRBJ2-7, with a tentative D call TRBD1 (5 bases). V shed 4 bases and J shed 3 bases, with 13 bases lying between them. The CDR3 extends over 14 amino acids. Germline V gives CDR1 MNHEY, CDR2 SMNVEV (reference sequence). This CDR3 is CASSSLTEHYEQYF. The CDR3 DNA is TGTGCCAGCAGTTCCTTGACAGAACACTACGAGCAGTACTTC.

This clonotype was recorded at least ten times. This chain joins TRBV20-1 and TRBJ1-2, with a weak D call TRBD1 (5 bases). The germline gives CDR1 DFQATT, CDR2 SNEGSKA (reference sequence). The V end was cut by 5 bases, the J end by 3 bases, with 10 bases between. CDR3 length: 12 residues. Here the CDR3 reads CSAHGGDYGYTF. The DNA for the CDR3 is TGCAGTGCTCATGGAGGGGACTATGGCTACACCTTC.

The genes are TRBV24-1 and TRBJ1-1; D may be TRBD1 (6 bases). V was shortened by 7 bases and J by 1 base, with 12 bases between the two germline ends. Per germline, CDR1 KGHDR and CDR2 SFDVKD. The CDR3 is 14 amino acids. For the CDR3, the DNA is TGTGCCACCAGCCTGGGGGACACGAACACTGAAGCTTTCTTT. Translating it yields CATSLGDTNTEAFF.

This chain connects TRBV7-2 to TRBJ1-5, with a weak D call TRBD1 (6 bases). Germline lookup yields CDR1 SGHTA and CDR2 FQGNSA. The CDR3 sequence is 14 residues long. V lost 2 bases to trimming and J lost 3 bases, with 8 bases between them. The DNA of the CDR3 is TGTGCCAGCAGCTTATGGGGGCTCAATCAGCCCCAGCATTTT. This sequence encodes CASSLWGLNQPQHF.

This clonotype was seen many times. V usage is TRBV11-2 and J usage is TRBJ2-7, with D possibly being TRBD1 or TRBD2 (5 bases each). V was trimmed by 1 base and J by 5 bases, leaving 18 bases between them. The germline CDR1 and CDR2 sequences are SGHAT and FQNNGV. The CDR3 is 16 amino acids. CDR3: CASSLVGWGSRDEQYF. The CDR3 DNA follows: TGTGCCAGCAGCTTAGTAGGTTGGGGGTCACGGGACGAGCAGTACTTC.